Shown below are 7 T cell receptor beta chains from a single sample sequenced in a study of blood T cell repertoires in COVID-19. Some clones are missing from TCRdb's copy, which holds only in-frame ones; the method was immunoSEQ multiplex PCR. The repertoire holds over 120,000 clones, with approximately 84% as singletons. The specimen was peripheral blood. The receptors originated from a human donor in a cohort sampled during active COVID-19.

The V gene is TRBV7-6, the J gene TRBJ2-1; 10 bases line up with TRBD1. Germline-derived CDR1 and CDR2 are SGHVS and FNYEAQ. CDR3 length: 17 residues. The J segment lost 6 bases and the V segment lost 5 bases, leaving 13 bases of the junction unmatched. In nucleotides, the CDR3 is TGTGCCAGCAGCCGGAGATCGGGACAGGGGAGAGTCAATGAGCAGTTCTTC. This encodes CASSRRSGQGRVNEQFF.

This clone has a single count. DNA of the CDR3: TGTGCCACCAGCAGTAAAACCGGGACTAGCGGGGGGCATGAGCAGTTCTTC. Translating it yields CATSSKTGTSGGHEQFF. This chain joins TRBV15 and TRBJ2-1; 15 bases agree with TRBD2. This CDR3 contains 17 residues. CDR1 is LNHNV, CDR2 YYDKDF, per germline (reference sequence). V dropped 3 bases and J dropped 8; count of bases not matched to a gene: 8.

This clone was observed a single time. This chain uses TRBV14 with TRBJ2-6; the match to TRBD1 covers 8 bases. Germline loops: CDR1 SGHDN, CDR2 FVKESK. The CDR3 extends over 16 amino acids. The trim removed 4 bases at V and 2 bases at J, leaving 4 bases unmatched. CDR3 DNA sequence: TGTGCCAGCAGCCGAAGACAGGGGACTGGGGCCAACGTCCTGACTTTC. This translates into CASSRRQGTGANVLTF. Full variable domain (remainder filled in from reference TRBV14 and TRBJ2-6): EAGVTQFPSHSVIEKGQTVTLRCDPISGHDNLYWYRRVMGKEIKFLLHFVKESKQDESGMPNNRFLAERTGGTYSTLKVQPAELEDSGVYFCASSRRQGTGANVLTFGAGSRLTVL.

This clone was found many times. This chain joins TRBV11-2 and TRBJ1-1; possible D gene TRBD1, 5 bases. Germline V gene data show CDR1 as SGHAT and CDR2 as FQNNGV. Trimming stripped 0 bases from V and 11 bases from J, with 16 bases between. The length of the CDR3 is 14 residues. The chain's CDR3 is CASSLEPGGYGAFF. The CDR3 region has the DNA TGTGCCAGCAGCTTAGAACCCGGGGGATACGGGGCTTTCTTT.

CDR3 sequence: CATSEGGPSTDTQYF. The CDR3 DNA follows: TGTGCCACCAGTGAAGGCGGGCCTAGCACAGATACGCAGTATTTT. The rearrangement uses TRBV24-1 and TRBJ2-3, with D possibly TRBD2 on 5 matching bases. The CDR3 consists of 15 residues. V lost 4 bases and J lost 0, with 10 bases in between. The germline gives CDR1 KGHDR, CDR2 SFDVKD.

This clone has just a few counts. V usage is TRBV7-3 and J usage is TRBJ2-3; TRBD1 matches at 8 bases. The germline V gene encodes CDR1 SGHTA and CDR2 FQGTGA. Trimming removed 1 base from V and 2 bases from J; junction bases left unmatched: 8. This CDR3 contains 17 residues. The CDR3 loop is CASSLIPTGAYTDTQYF. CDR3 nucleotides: TGTGCCAGCAGCTTAATCCCGACAGGGGCCTACACAGATACGCAGTATTTT.

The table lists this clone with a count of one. DNA of the CDR3: TGTGCCTGGGATTTTACGGGGTACAATGAGCAGTTCTTC. Translating gives CAWDFTGYNEQFF. The rearrangement links TRBV30 to TRBJ2-1, with TRBD2 as a possible D gene (5 bases). Between the trimmed V and J ends, which lost 5 bases and 4 bases, there was a span of 12 bases. This CDR3 is built from 13 residues. Germline V CDR1 and CDR2: GTSNPN, SVGIG (reference sequence).